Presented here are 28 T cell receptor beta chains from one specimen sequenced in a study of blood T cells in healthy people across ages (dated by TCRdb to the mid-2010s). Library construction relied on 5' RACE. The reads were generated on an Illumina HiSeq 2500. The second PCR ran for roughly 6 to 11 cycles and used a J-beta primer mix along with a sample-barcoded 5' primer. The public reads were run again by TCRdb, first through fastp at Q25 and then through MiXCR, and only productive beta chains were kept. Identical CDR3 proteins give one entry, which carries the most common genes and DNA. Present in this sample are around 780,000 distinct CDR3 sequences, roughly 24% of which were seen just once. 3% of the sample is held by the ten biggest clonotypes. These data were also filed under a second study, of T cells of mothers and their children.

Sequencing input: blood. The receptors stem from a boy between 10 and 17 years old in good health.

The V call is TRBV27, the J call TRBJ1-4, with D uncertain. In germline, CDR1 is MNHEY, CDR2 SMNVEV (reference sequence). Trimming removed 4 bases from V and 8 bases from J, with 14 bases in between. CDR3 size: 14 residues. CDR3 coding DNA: TGTGCCAGCAGTTCATCCCCTCGACCGGAAAAACTGTTTTTT. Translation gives CASSSSPRPEKLFF.

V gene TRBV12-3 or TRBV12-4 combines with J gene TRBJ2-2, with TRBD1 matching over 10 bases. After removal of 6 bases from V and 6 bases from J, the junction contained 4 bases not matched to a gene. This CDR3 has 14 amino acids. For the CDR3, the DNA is TGTGCCAGCAGCCGGGGACAGGGGCCCGGGGAGCTGTTTTTT. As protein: CASSRGQGPGELFF.

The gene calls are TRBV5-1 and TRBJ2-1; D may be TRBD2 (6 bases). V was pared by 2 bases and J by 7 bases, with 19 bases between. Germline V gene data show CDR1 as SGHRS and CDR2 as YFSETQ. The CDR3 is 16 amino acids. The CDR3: CASSFLPGLSRNEQFF. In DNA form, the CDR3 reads TGCGCCAGCAGCTTCCTACCGGGACTTTCCCGTAATGAGCAGTTCTTC. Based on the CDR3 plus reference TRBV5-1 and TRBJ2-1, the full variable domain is KAGVTQTPRYLIKTRGQQVTLSCSPISGHRSVSWYQQTPGQGLQFLFEYFSETQRNKGNFPGRFSGRQFSNSRSEMNVSTLELGDSALYLCASSFLPGLSRNEQFFGPGTRLTVL.

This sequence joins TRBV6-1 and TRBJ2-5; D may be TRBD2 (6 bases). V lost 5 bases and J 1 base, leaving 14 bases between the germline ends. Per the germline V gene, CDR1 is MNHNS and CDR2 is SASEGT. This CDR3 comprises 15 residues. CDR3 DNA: TGTGCCAGCAGTACGAATTTGGGGGGCCAAGAGACCCAGTACTTC. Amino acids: CASSTNLGGQETQYF.

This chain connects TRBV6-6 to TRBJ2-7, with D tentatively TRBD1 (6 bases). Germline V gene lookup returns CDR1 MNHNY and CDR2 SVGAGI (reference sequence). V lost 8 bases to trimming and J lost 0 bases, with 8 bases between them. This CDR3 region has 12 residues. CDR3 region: CASADSSYEQYF. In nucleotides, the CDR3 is TGTGCCAGCGCGGACAGCTCCTACGAGCAGTACTTC.

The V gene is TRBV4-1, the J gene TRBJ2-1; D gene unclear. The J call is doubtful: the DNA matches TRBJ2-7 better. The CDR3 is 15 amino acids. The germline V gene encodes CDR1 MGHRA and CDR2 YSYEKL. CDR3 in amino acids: CASSQGPLMVWEQYF. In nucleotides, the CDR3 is TGCGCCAGCAGCCAAGGTCCCCTGATGGTCTGGGAGCAGTACTTC.

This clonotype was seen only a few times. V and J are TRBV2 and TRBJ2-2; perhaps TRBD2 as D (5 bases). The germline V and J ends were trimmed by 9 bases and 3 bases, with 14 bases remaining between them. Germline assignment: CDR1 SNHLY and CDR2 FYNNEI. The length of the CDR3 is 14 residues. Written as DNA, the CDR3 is TGTGCCAGTAGGCCTAGCCGGGACACCGGGGAGCTGTTTTTT. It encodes CASRPSRDTGELFF. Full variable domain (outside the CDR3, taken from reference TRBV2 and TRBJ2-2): EPEVTQTPSHQVTQMGQEVILRCVPISNHLYFYWYRQILGQKVEFLVSFYNNEISEKSEIFDDQFSVERPDGSNFTLKIRSTKLEDSAMYFCASRPSRDTGELFFGEGSRLTVL.

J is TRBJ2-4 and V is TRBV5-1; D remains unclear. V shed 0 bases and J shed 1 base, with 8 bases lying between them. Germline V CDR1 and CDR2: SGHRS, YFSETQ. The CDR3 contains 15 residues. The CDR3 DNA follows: TGCGCCAGCAGCTTGGGAGGTTGGGCCAAAAACATTCAGTACTTC. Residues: CASSLGGWAKNIQYF. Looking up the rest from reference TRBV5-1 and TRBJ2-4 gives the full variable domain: KAGVTQTPRYLIKTRGQQVTLSCSPISGHRSVSWYQQTPGQGLQFLFEYFSETQRNKGNFPGRFSGRQFSNSRSEMNVSTLELGDSALYLCASSLGGWAKNIQYFGAGTRLSVL.

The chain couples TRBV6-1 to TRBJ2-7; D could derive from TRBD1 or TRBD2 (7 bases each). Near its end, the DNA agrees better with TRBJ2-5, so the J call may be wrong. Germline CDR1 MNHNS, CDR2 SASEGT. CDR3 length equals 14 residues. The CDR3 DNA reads TGTGCCAGCAGGTCGACAGGGAGGGGAGAGACCCAGTACTTC. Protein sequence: CASRSTGRGETQYF.

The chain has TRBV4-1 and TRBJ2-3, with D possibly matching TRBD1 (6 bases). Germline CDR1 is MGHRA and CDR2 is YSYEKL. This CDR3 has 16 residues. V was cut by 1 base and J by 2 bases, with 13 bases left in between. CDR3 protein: CASSQVAGALTDTQYF. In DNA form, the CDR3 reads TGCGCCAGCAGCCAAGTGGCAGGGGCCCTCACAGATACGCAGTATTTT.

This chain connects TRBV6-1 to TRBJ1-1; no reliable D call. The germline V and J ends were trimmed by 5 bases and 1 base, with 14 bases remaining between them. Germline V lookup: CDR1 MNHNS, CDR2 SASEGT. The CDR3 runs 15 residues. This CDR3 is CASSLEGSWNTEAFF. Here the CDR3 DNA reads TGTGCCAGCAGTCTGGAGGGCAGCTGGAACACTGAAGCTTTCTTT.

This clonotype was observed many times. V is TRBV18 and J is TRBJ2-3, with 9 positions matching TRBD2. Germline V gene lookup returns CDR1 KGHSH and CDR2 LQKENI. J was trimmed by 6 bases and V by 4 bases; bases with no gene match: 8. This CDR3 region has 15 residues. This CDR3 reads CASSLTLAGPDTQYF. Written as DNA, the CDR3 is TGTGCCAGCTCACTAACACTAGCGGGCCCGGATACGCAGTATTTT.

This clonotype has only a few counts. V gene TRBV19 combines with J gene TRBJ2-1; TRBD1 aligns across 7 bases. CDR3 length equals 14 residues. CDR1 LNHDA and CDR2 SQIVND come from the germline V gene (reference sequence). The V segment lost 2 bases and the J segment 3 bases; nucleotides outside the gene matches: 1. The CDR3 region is CASSIRTGYNEQFF. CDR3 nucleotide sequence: TGTGCCAGTAGTATAAGGACAGGCTACAATGAGCAGTTCTTC.

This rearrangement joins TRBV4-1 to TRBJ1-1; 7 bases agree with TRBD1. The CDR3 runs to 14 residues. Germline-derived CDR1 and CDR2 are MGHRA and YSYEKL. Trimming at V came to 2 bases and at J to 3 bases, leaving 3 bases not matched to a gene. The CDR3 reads CASSQWTGDTEAFF. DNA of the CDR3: TGCGCCAGCAGCCAATGGACAGGAGACACTGAAGCTTTCTTT.

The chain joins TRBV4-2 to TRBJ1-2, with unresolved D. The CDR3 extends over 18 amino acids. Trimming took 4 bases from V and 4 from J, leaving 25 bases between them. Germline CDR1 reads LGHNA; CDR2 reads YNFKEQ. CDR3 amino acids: CASSLPRLVEEQPYGYTF. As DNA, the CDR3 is TGTGCCAGCAGCCTCCCCCGCCTGGTCGAGGAACAGCCCTATGGCTACACCTTC.

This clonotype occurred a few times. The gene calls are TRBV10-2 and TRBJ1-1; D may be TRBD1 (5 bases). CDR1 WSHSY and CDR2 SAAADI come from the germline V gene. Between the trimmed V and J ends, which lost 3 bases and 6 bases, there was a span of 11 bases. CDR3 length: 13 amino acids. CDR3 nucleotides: TGCGCCAGCAGTGAATGGGGGAGGCCTGAAGCTTTCTTT. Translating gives CASSEWGRPEAFF.

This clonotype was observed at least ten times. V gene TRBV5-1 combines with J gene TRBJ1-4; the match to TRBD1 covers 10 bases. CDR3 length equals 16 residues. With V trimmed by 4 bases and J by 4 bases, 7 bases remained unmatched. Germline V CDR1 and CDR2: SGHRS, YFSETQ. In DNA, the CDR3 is TGCGCCAGCAGCAGGGACAGGGGTGGCGGTAATGAAAAACTGTTTTTT. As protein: CASSRDRGGGNEKLFF. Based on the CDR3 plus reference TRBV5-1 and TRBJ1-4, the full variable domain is KAGVTQTPRYLIKTRGQQVTLSCSPISGHRSVSWYQQTPGQGLQFLFEYFSETQRNKGNFPGRFSGRQFSNSRSEMNVSTLELGDSALYLCASSRDRGGGNEKLFFGSGTQLSVL.

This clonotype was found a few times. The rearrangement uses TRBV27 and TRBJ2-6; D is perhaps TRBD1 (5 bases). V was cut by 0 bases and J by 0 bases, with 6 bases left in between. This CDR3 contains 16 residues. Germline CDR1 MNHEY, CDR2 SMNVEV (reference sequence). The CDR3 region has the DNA TGTGCCAGCAGTTTATCGACAGCCTCTGGGGCCAACGTCCTGACTTTC. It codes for CASSLSTASGANVLTF.

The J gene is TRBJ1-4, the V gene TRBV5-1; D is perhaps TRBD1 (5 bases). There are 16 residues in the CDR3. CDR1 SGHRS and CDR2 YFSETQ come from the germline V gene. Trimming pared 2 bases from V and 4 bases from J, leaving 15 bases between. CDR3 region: CASSLGAGRFNEKLFF. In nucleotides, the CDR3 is TGCGCCAGCAGCTTAGGGGCCGGACGTTTTAATGAAAAACTGTTTTTT. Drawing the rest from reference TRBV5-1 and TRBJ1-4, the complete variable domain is KAGVTQTPRYLIKTRGQQVTLSCSPISGHRSVSWYQQTPGQGLQFLFEYFSETQRNKGNFPGRFSGRQFSNSRSEMNVSTLELGDSALYLCASSLGAGRFNEKLFFGSGTQLSVL.

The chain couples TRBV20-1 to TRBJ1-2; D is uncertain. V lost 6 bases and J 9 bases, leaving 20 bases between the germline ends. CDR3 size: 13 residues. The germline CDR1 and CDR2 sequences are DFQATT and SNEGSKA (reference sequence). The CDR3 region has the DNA TGCAGTGCCCTCAACGCCAGGAACAGAAGCTACACCTTC. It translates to CSALNARNRSYTF.

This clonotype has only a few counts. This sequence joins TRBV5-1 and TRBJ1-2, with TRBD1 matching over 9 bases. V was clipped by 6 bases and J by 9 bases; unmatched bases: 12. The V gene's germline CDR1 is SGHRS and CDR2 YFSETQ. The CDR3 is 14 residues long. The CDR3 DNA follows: TGCGCCAGCACCGTAGGACAGGGGAGATTTCGCTACACCTTC. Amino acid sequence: CASTVGQGRFRYTF.

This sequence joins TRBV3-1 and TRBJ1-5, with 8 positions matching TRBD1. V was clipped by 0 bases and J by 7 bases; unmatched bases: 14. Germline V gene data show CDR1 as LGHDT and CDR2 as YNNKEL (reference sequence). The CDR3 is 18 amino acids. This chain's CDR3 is CASSQEADHWTGRQPQHF. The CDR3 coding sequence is TGTGCCAGCAGCCAAGAGGCCGACCACTGGACAGGGCGCCAGCCCCAGCATTTT.

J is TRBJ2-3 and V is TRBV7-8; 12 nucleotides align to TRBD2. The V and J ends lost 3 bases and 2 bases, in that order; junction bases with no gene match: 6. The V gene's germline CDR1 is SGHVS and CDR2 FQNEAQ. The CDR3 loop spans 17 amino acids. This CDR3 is CASSLRLAGVITDTQYF. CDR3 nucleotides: TGTGCCAGCAGCTTGCGACTAGCGGGGGTGATCACAGATACGCAGTATTTT. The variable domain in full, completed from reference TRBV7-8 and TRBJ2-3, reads GAGVSQSPRYKVAKRGQDVALRCDPISGHVSLFWYQQALGQGPEFLTYFQNEAQLDKSGLPSDRFFAERPEGSVSTLKIQRTQQEDSAVYLCASSLRLAGVITDTQYFGPGTRLTVL.

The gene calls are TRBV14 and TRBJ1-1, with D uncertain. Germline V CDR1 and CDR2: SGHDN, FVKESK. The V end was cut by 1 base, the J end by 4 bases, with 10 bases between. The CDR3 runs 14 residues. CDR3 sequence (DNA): TGTGCCAGCAGCCAAGTGGTAACGGGCACTGAAGCTTTCTTT. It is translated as CASSQVVTGTEAFF.

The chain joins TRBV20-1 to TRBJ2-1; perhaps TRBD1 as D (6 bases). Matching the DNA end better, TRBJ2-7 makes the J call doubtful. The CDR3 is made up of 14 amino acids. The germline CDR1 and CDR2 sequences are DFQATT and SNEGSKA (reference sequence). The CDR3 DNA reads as TGCAGTGCTAGAGTGAGACAGGAGACCTACGAGCAGTACTTC. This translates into CSARVRQETYEQYF.

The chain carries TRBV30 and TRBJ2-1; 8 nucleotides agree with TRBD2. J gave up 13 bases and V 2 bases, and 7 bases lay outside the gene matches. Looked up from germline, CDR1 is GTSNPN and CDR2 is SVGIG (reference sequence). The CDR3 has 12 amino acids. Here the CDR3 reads CAWSRGGSFQFF. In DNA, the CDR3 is TGTGCCTGGAGTCGGGGGGGATCGTTCCAGTTCTTC.

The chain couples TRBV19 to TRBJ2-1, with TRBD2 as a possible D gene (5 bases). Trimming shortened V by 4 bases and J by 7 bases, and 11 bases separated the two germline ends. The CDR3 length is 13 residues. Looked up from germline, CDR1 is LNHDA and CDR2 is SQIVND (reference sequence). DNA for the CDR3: TGTGCCAGTAGTACTAAAGGACTTAATGAGCAGTTCTTC. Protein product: CASSTKGLNEQFF. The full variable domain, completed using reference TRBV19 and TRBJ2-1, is DGGITQSPKYLFRKEGQNVTLSCEQNLNHDAMYWYRQDPGQGLRLIYYSQIVNDFQKGDIAEGYSVSREKKESFPLTVTSAQKNPTAFYLCASSTKGLNEQFFGPGTRLTVL.

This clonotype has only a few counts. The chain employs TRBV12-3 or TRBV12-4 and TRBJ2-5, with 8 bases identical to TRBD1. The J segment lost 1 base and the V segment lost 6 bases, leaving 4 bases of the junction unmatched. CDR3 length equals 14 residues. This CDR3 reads CASSPQGGQETQYF. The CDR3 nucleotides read TGTGCCAGCAGCCCACAGGGGGGCCAAGAGACCCAGTACTTC.